The clone carrying this T cell receptor (beta chain) was counted ten times or more. The antigen remains undetermined. The CDR3 has 16 residues. The J segment lost 6 bases and the V segment lost 0 bases, leaving 8 bases of the junction unmatched. Germline V gives CDR1 SGHTA, CDR2 FQGNSA. The data stem from a study of T cell repertoires in cytomegalovirus infection. The study, taken as a whole, reports: Clonotypes of TCR beta that were HLA-C-restricted and CMV-specific dominated the ex vivo response.

TCRdb re-called the reads through MiXCR, storing one row per CDR3 protein. The sample carries 200,000 to 300,000 distinct CDR3 sequences, approximately 13% recorded once. The sequence derives from a human donor in good health (CMV status not recorded). Some clones in this sample may be carry-over from other donors' samples. Sequenced: PBMCs. J is TRBJ2-3 and V is TRBV7-2; the match to TRBD2 covers 8 bases. The chain's CDR3 is CASSLASGKRRDTQYF. CDR3 sequence (DNA): TGTGCCAGCAGCTTAGCTAGCGGGAAGCGTAGGGATACGCAGTATTTT.